Listed here are 11 T cell receptor beta chains from one sample, sequenced in a study of blood T cell repertoires in COVID-19. TCRdb keeps only in-frame clones here, not all; method: immunoSEQ multiplex PCR. The sample holds approximately 220,000 clones; roughly 80% are singletons and the top ten take 10%. Sequencing was performed on peripheral blood. These receptors were taken from a woman at least 80 years old with acute or convalescent COVID-19.

The chain employs TRBV24-1 and TRBJ2-2, with 11 bases aligning to TRBD2. Germline values: CDR1 KGHDR, CDR2 SFDVKD. This CDR3 contains 19 residues. The J segment lost 1 base and the V segment lost 9 bases, leaving 15 bases of the junction unmatched. The CDR3 DNA is TGTGCCACCCAGTCGCCGACTAGCGGGGTTTCGAGGAACACCGGGGAGCTGTTTTTT. Its protein is CATQSPTSGVSRNTGELFF.

V and J are TRBV6-1 and TRBJ1-6; D is unclear. CDR1 and CDR2 from the germline V gene are MNHNS and SASEGT. Trimming removed 0 bases at V and 0 bases at J, with 6 bases between. This CDR3 region has 16 residues. This CDR3 reads CASSEAGSSYNSPLHF. Here the CDR3 DNA reads TGTGCCAGCAGTGAAGCGGGGAGCTCCTATAATTCACCCCTCCACTTT.

This chain joins TRBV5-6 and TRBJ2-7; 8 bases fit TRBD1. With 4 bases clipped from V and 5 bases from J, the junction kept 8 bases outside the gene matches. Per germline, CDR1 SGHDT and CDR2 YYEEEE. CDR3 length: 14 residues. The CDR3, as DNA: TGTGCCAGCAGCCCAGGACAGGGTCGCAACGAGCAGTACTTC. Translation gives CASSPGQGRNEQYF. The variable domain in full, completed from reference TRBV5-6 and TRBJ2-7, reads DAGVTQSPTHLIKTRGQQVTLRCSPKSGHDTVSWYQQALGQGPQFIFQYYEEEERQRGNFPDRFSGHQFPNYSSELNVNALLLGDSALYLCASSPGQGRNEQYFGPGTRLTVT.

J is TRBJ2-1 and V is TRBV28, with TRBD1 matching 9 bases. With V trimmed by 7 bases and J by 6 bases, 10 bases remained unmatched. Germline CDR1 is MDHEN and CDR2 is SYDVKM. The CDR3 extends over 15 amino acids. CDR3 region: CASTREDRGFNEQFF. DNA of the CDR3: TGTGCCAGCACCAGGGAGGACAGGGGATTCAATGAGCAGTTCTTC.

The chain couples TRBV18 to TRBJ2-2; TRBD1 matches at 8 bases. Losses at the gene ends were 1 base for V and 9 bases for J; bases not matched to a gene: 7. CDR3 length: 15 amino acids. The germline CDR1 and CDR2 sequences are KGHSH and LQKENI. CDR3 bases: TGTGCCAGCTCACCACTCGTGCCAGGGGGCCGGGAGCTGTTTTTT. Amino acid sequence: CASSPLVPGGRELFF.

The chain employs TRBV28 and TRBJ1-1; D is unresolved. V lost 3 bases to trimming and J lost 10 bases, with 12 bases between them. This CDR3 contains 12 residues. Germline-derived CDR1 and CDR2 are MDHEN and SYDVKM. The chain's CDR3 is CASSFGKVLAFF. The DNA for the CDR3 is TGTGCCAGCAGTTTCGGGAAGGTATTAGCTTTCTTT.

Here the CDR3 DNA reads TGTGCCAGCAGCTTAGGCAGCGGGGGAAGGGAGCAGTACTTC. As protein: CASSLGSGGREQYF. V usage is TRBV7-9 and J usage is TRBJ2-7; 8 positions agree with TRBD2. With V trimmed by 1 base and J by 7 bases, 6 bases remained unmatched. The CDR3 runs 14 residues. In germline, CDR1 is SEHNR, CDR2 FQNEAQ (reference sequence). Full variable domain (remainder filled in from reference TRBV7-9 and TRBJ2-7): DTGVSQNPRHKITKRGQNVTFRCDPISEHNRLYWYRQTLGQGPEFLTYFQNEAQLEKSRLLSDRFSAERPKGSFSTLEIQRTEQGDSAMYLCASSLGSGGREQYFGPGTRLTVT.

This clone was seen once. The V call is TRBV27, the J call TRBJ1-6; 10 nucleotides line up with TRBD1. The trim removed 1 base at V and 7 bases at J, leaving 1 base unmatched. This CDR3 has 15 amino acids. CDR1 is MNHEY, CDR2 SMNVEV, per germline (reference sequence). CDR3 residues: CASSLWTGGNSPLHF. CDR3 coding DNA: TGTGCCAGCAGTTTATGGACAGGGGGAAATTCACCCCTCCACTTT.

This clone was detected once. This chain joins TRBV10-3 and TRBJ1-2; 10 bases match TRBD1. The CDR3 totals 16 residues. CDR1 and CDR2 from the germline V gene are ENHRY and SYGVKD. V dropped 2 bases and J dropped 8; count of bases not matched to a gene: 11. CDR3 residues: CAISETRQGAGGGYTF. DNA for the CDR3: TGTGCCATCAGTGAGACTCGACAGGGGGCAGGCGGCGGCTACACCTTC.

This clone was detected only once. The J gene is TRBJ2-7, the V gene TRBV28; 7 bases align to TRBD1. This CDR3 comprises 14 residues. CDR1 MDHEN and CDR2 SYDVKM come from the germline V gene. V shed 6 bases, J shed 2 bases, and the junction held 7 bases outside the gene matches. CDR3: CASRSTGYPYEQYF. The CDR3 coding sequence is TGTGCCAGCAGGTCGACAGGGTATCCCTACGAGCAGTACTTC.

The J gene is TRBJ1-5, the V gene TRBV28; D uncertain. The CDR3 totals 17 residues. V was pared by 4 bases and J by 0 bases, with 16 bases between. Germline CDR1 and CDR2: MDHEN and SYDVKM. The DNA of the CDR3 is TGTGCCAGCAGTTGGTCGAACAGTCCTTATAGCAATCAGCCCCAGCATTTT. Amino acids: CASSWSNSPYSNQPQHF. Supplemented by reference TRBV28 and TRBJ1-5, the full variable domain reads DVKVTQSSRYLVKRTGEKVFLECVQDMDHENMFWYRQDPGLGLRLIYFSYDVKMKEKGDIPEGYSVSREKKERFSLILESASTNQTSMYLCASSWSNSPYSNQPQHFGDGTRLSIL.